This T cell receptor (beta chain) was sequenced in a study of shared clonotypes between healthy human individuals. Study as a whole: Per donor, three plates held CD4 naive cells, three held CD4 memory, two held CD8 naive and one held CD8 memory.

The method was immunoSEQ multiplex PCR; TCRdb's version includes in-frame clones alone and lacks a portion of them. This table holds about 2 million clones, roughly 95% found once. Germline values: CDR1 LNHNV, CDR2 YYDKDF (reference sequence). Trimming stripped 1 base from V and 2 bases from J, with 11 bases between. The CDR3 is 15 amino acids. CD8 cells regarded as naive lacked CD45RO, were positively chosen for CCR7, and omitted terminally differentiated effector memory CD45RA+ cells. Donors included only healthy HIV-negative adults lacking recent acute infections or vaccinations. Study-wide results and limits: It was observed that approximately 5% of naive CD4 clonotypes were shared across several donors. The study's rarefaction showed incomplete sorted-subset sequencing despite large depth.

A remark on this clone: Its antigen is as yet unknown.

What was sequenced was naive CD8+ T cells sorted from blood. The receptor was isolated from a man aged 18 to 29 in good health. The V call is TRBV15, the J call TRBJ2-5; D is ambiguous. The CDR3 loop reads CATSRGPQPQETQYF. CDR3 DNA: TGTGCCACCAGCAGAGGCCCGCAACCTCAAGAGACCCAGTACTTC.